Reported below is one T cell receptor (beta chain). The conserved phenylalanine or tryptophan normally closing the CDR3 is absent here, so this likely arose from a read error. PCR was performed a second time for about 6 to 12 cycles using a sample-barcoded 5' primer and a J-beta primer mix. With 12 random nucleotides, a template-switch adaptor tagged each individual cDNA molecule. TCRdb re-called the 5' RACE reads with MiXCR, one entry per CDR3 protein. The profile shows roughly 930,000 distinct CDR3 sequences, around 48% of them singletons. V was clipped by 0 bases and J by 7 bases, with 19 bases between them. CDR3 length: 15 amino acids. CDR1 and CDR2 (germline): DFQATT, SNEGSKA (reference sequence). Healthy Caucasians from Russia aged about 6 to 95 served as donors. Each donor's blood draw was roughly 10 milliliters of peripheral blood. Every sample had a minimum of 6 million PBMCs isolated. This sample stems from a study of blood T cells in healthy people across ages.

The source is a young man in good health. Sequences were obtained from blood. J is TRBJ2-7 and V is TRBV20-1; weak D call: TRBD2 (6 bases). CDR3 region: CSARDLIAGGYEQYY. CDR3 bases: TGCAGTGCTAGAGATCTGATAGCTGGGGGGTATGAGCAGTACTAC.